This TCR beta chain comes out of a study of T-cell reconstitution after alpha-beta-depleted transplantation in children. This clonotype has a handful of counts. V was clipped by 7 bases and J by 0 bases; unmatched bases: 0. This CDR3 region has 12 residues. Per the germline V gene, CDR1 is SQVTM and CDR2 is ANQGSEA. This sample's TCRbeta library carried unique molecular identifier barcodes. TCRdb ran MiXCR on the PCR reads and lists one entry per CDR3 protein. The sample gives some 600,000 distinct CDR3 sequences, 10% to 15% of which show up once; approximately 2.1% is in the top ten. Sequences were derived from PBMCs, mostly from graft donor cells, sampled 360 days after TCRalphabeta/CD19-depleted stem cell transplant. This receptor was identified in a male patient between 5 and 17 years old who had a stem cell transplant for acute myeloid leukemia, so the T cells may come from the graft donor. The chain employs TRBV29-1 and TRBJ1-1; TRBD1 aligns across 9 bases. CDR3 protein: CSGDRVNTEAFF. The CDR3 nucleotides read TGCAGCGGGGACAGGGTGAACACTGAAGCTTTCTTT.